Presented here are 25 T cell receptor beta chains from one specimen sequenced in a study of shared clonotypes between healthy human individuals. Sequencing was performed with immunoSEQ multiplex PCR; in TCRdb, only in-frame clones are kept and a portion is missing. The sample includes about 980,000 clones, 76% of them seen just once. The sequenced material came from memory CD4+ T cells sorted from blood. Described subset: CD45RA-negative fraction. These receptors were collected from a man aged 18 to 30 in good health.

Points on this clone: A junction boundary mismatches the germline segment, possibly from a read error. The rearrangement links TRBV6-1 to TRBJ2-7; D perhaps matches TRBD1 (5 bases). The CDR3 runs to 15 residues. Germline CDR1 reads MNHNS; CDR2 reads SASEGT. CDR3 coding DNA: TGTGCCAGCTGTGACAATTACAGGTTCTCCTACGAGCAGTACTTC. Encoded protein: CASCDNYRFSYEQYF.

The chain carries TRBV28 and TRBJ2-1; a weak D match, TRBD2 (6 bases). Germline V gives CDR1 MDHEN, CDR2 SYDVKM. Between the trimmed V and J ends, which lost 8 bases and 5 bases, there was a span of 16 bases. This CDR3 has 14 residues. The CDR3 DNA sequence: TGTGCCAGCCTCAATCCCCGGAGGGACAATGAGCAGTTCTTC. It translates to CASLNPRRDNEQFF.

The CDR3 reads CAWSTGLAGGIDTQYF. For the CDR3, the DNA is TGTGCCTGGAGTACCGGACTAGCGGGGGGTATAGATACGCAGTATTTT. The rearrangement links TRBV30 to TRBJ2-3; 14 bases are a match to TRBD2. Germline loops: CDR1 GTSNPN, CDR2 SVGIG (reference sequence). V was clipped by 2 bases and J by 5 bases; unmatched bases: 6. This CDR3 is 16 amino acids long. Full variable domain (outside the CDR3, taken from reference TRBV30 and TRBJ2-3): SQTIHQWPATLVQPVGSPLSLECTVEGTSNPNLYWYRQAAGRGLQLLFYSVGIGQISSEVPQNLSASRPQDRQFILSSKKLLLSDSGFYLCAWSTGLAGGIDTQYFGPGTRLTVL.

Written as DNA, the CDR3 is TGTGCCAGCAGCTTACGACAGGGGTTCAATGGCTACACCTTC. It specifies CASSLRQGFNGYTF. This sequence joins TRBV7-2 and TRBJ1-2, with 8 positions matching TRBD1. Germline V gene sequence: CDR1 SGHTA, CDR2 FQGNSA. The CDR3 consists of 14 residues. J was trimmed by 6 bases and V by 2 bases; bases with no gene match: 5.

The CDR3 sequence is CASSPGQGIMAPLHF. The DNA of the CDR3 is TGTGCCAGCTCACCAGGACAGGGGATAATGGCACCCCTCCACTTT. The chain is built from TRBV18 and TRBJ1-6, with 9 nucleotides matching TRBD1. The CDR3 extends over 15 amino acids. In germline, CDR1 is KGHSH, CDR2 LQKENI. Trimming took 2 bases from V and 11 from J; bases not matched to a gene: 7.

The chain recombines TRBV2 with TRBJ2-5, with TRBD2 matching over 9 bases. The CDR3 has 15 amino acids. From germline, CDR1 is SNHLY and CDR2 FYNNEI. Trimming at V came to 2 bases and at J to 5 bases, leaving 6 bases not matched to a gene. CDR3 sequence (DNA): TGTGCCAGCAGTGAACTGGCGGGGGGGCAGGAGACCCAGTACTTC. This sequence encodes CASSELAGGQETQYF.

This chain connects TRBV14 to TRBJ1-4; a weak D match, TRBD1 (5 bases). The germline V gene has CDR1 SGHDN and CDR2 FVKESK. Trimming shortened V by 0 bases and J by 3 bases, and 11 bases separated the two germline ends. This CDR3 contains 16 residues. The DNA of the CDR3 is TGTGCCAGCAGCCAAGATCGGGGGGTCGCTAATGAAAAACTGTTTTTT. Protein sequence: CASSQDRGVANEKLFF.

The chain is built from TRBV5-4 and TRBJ2-7; TRBD1 is a possible D gene (6 bases). Germline V CDR1 and CDR2: SGHNT, YYREEE (reference sequence). The CDR3 spans 15 residues. V was clipped by 4 bases and J by 1 base, with 15 bases between them. DNA of the CDR3: TGTGCCAGCAGCAACGCCGGACAGTATTCCTACGAGCAGTACTTC. It yields the protein CASSNAGQYSYEQYF.

The J gene is TRBJ1-1, the V gene TRBV10-3, with 10 nucleotides matching TRBD1. After removal of 6 bases from V and 0 bases from J, the junction contained 4 bases not matched to a gene. CDR1 ENHRY and CDR2 SYGVKD come from the germline V gene. The CDR3 extends over 15 amino acids. The CDR3 is CAIRRTGGVNTEAFF. The CDR3 bases are TGTGCCATCAGGAGGACAGGGGGAGTGAACACTGAAGCTTTCTTT.

This clone was found once. This chain uses TRBV10-2 with TRBJ2-7; TRBD1 agrees at 9 bases. CDR1 is WSHSY, CDR2 SAAADI, per germline. The CDR3 sequence is 14 residues long. The V and J ends lost 8 bases and 5 bases, in that order; junction bases with no gene match: 10. The CDR3 DNA follows: TGCGCCAGCTGTCTACAGGGGGCATTTAACGAGCAGTACTTC. Translated: CASCLQGAFNEQYF.

The chain combines TRBV5-1 with TRBJ2-5; the match to TRBD2 covers 14 bases. V lost 5 bases, J lost 4 bases, and 7 bases stayed unmatched. The germline CDR1 and CDR2 sequences are SGHRS and YFSETQ. CDR3 length: 16 amino acids. The chain's CDR3 is CASRVGLAGGGETQYF. DNA of the CDR3: TGCGCCAGCAGGGTAGGACTAGCGGGGGGCGGAGAGACCCAGTACTTC.

Many counts were recorded for this clone. The V and J genes are TRBV6-5 and TRBJ1-1, with D unresolved. The CDR3 has 12 residues. In germline, CDR1 is MNHEY, CDR2 SVGAGI. The germline V and J ends were trimmed by 4 bases and 1 base, with 4 bases remaining between them. The CDR3 region is CASSFRNTEAFF. The CDR3 DNA follows: TGTGCCAGCAGTTTTAGGAACACTGAAGCTTTCTTT.

There are many counts of this clone. This chain uses TRBV7-2 with TRBJ2-7; the D gene is possibly TRBD2 (7 bases). The V gene's germline CDR1 is SGHTA and CDR2 FQGNSA. This CDR3 contains 15 residues. V was clipped by 0 bases and J by 4 bases, with 13 bases between them. The CDR3 DNA reads TGTGCCAGCAGCTTAGCCGCGGGGGCTGGGTACGAGCAGTACTTC. Translation: CASSLAAGAGYEQYF.

This clone was counted a few times. This chain connects TRBV10-2 to TRBJ1-1; a possible D gene is TRBD1 (6 bases). Trimming took off 7 bases at V and 8 bases at J, with 11 bases between the two ends. Looked up from germline, CDR1 is WSHSY and CDR2 is SAAADI. This CDR3 is built from 11 residues. The CDR3 loop reads CASTEGGEAFF. The DNA for the CDR3 is TGCGCCAGCACCGAGGGGGGGGAAGCTTTCTTT.

In its sample, this clone was seen once. V is TRBV2 and J is TRBJ2-3; D ambiguous. Deletions cut 3 bases from V and 6 bases from J, with 10 bases between. Germline V lookup: CDR1 SNHLY, CDR2 FYNNEI. The CDR3 length is 13 residues. The CDR3 nucleotides are TGTGCCAGCAGTGACTTCCGTTTGGATACGCAGTATTTT. Translation: CASSDFRLDTQYF.

The chain combines TRBV5-6 with TRBJ1-2, with D possibly TRBD1 on 5 matching bases. From germline, CDR1 is SGHDT and CDR2 YYEEEE. CDR3 length: 13 amino acids. Trimming removed 4 bases at V and 4 bases at J, with 11 bases between. CDR3 amino acids: CASSEGPSYGYTF. The CDR3 bases are TGTGCCAGCAGCGAGGGACCGAGCTATGGCTACACCTTC.

The chain is built from TRBV18 and TRBJ1-3, with a weak D call TRBD1 (5 bases). Trimming left V 6 bases short and J 3 bases short, with 15 bases between. Germline V gives CDR1 KGHSH, CDR2 LQKENI. This CDR3 region has 15 residues. The CDR3 protein is CASSLQTGVGNTIYF. DNA of the CDR3: TGTGCCAGCTCCCTTCAAACAGGTGTTGGAAACACCATATATTTT.

The CDR3 nucleotides read TGTGCCAGCAGTCTAGCGGGAGGGCGACTGAGGGAGACCCAGTACTTC. As protein: CASSLAGGRLRETQYF. The gene calls are TRBV6-6 and TRBJ2-5; 12 nucleotides match TRBD2. J gave up 5 bases and V 5 bases, and 9 bases lay outside the gene matches. The CDR3 is made up of 16 amino acids. The V gene's germline CDR1 is MNHNY and CDR2 SVGAGI (reference sequence).

This chain connects TRBV5-1 to TRBJ1-1; a possible D gene is TRBD1 (5 bases). Trimming left V 7 bases short and J 5 bases short, with 21 bases between. Germline lookup yields CDR1 SGHRS and CDR2 YFSETQ. The CDR3 consists of 15 residues. In DNA form, the CDR3 reads TGCGCCAGCCGTCGGGACGGCCGGGGGGTGACTGAAGCTTTCTTT. This codes for CASRRDGRGVTEAFF.

This clone was counted a few times. This sample includes further DNA sequences coding for the same CDR3. The V gene is TRBV5-6, the J gene TRBJ1-6, with D unclear. V lost 4 bases, J lost 7 bases, and 9 bases lay in between. CDR3 length equals 13 residues. Germline CDR1 is SGHDT and CDR2 is YYEEEE. The CDR3 DNA reads TGTGCCAGCAGCCTCTACGGGAATTCACCCCTCCACTTT. It translates to CASSLYGNSPLHF. The whole variable domain, filled in from reference TRBV5-6 and TRBJ1-6, reads DAGVTQSPTHLIKTRGQQVTLRCSPKSGHDTVSWYQQALGQGPQFIFQYYEEEERQRGNFPDRFSGHQFPNYSSELNVNALLLGDSALYLCASSLYGNSPLHFGNGTRLTVT.

This chain connects TRBV5-1 to TRBJ1-4, with TRBD1 matching 9 bases. The CDR3 has 16 residues. The ends lost 4 bases at V and 7 bases at J; junction bases unmatched: 11. CDR1 and CDR2 from the germline V gene are SGHRS and YFSETQ. DNA of the CDR3: TGCGCCAGCAGCCAAGATCGGACAGGGGCAGCTGAAAAACTGTTTTTT. It encodes CASSQDRTGAAEKLFF.

This chain uses TRBV5-4 with TRBJ2-7; D gene ambiguous. This CDR3 region has 15 residues. The germline V and J ends were trimmed by 4 bases and 7 bases, with 21 bases remaining between them. In germline, CDR1 is SGHNT, CDR2 YYREEE (reference sequence). Written as DNA, the CDR3 is TGTGCCAGCAGCCCGGAACCTGCGCCTTACTCGGAGCAGTACTTC. It translates to CASSPEPAPYSEQYF.

The V gene is TRBV5-1, the J gene TRBJ2-3; D gene ambiguous. The CDR3 runs 14 residues. The germline V and J ends were trimmed by 0 bases and 2 bases, with 7 bases remaining between them. Germline values: CDR1 SGHRS, CDR2 YFSETQ. The CDR3: CASSLVHPTDTQYF. The DNA for the CDR3 is TGCGCCAGCAGCTTGGTTCACCCCACAGATACGCAGTATTTT. Full variable domain (outside the CDR3, taken from reference TRBV5-1 and TRBJ2-3): KAGVTQTPRYLIKTRGQQVTLSCSPISGHRSVSWYQQTPGQGLQFLFEYFSETQRNKGNFPGRFSGRQFSNSRSEMNVSTLELGDSALYLCASSLVHPTDTQYFGPGTRLTVL.

The rearrangement uses TRBV7-2 and TRBJ2-3, with TRBD2 matching 7 bases. The V segment lost 7 bases and the J segment 8 bases; nucleotides outside the gene matches: 15. Germline V gene sequence: CDR1 SGHTA, CDR2 FQGNSA. CDR3 length equals 15 residues. This chain's CDR3 is CASTESGLPGGTQYF. CDR3 in DNA: TGTGCCAGCACCGAATCCGGTCTCCCGGGAGGTACGCAGTATTTT.

The chain couples TRBV30 to TRBJ1-2; D possibly corresponds to TRBD1 (6 bases). V shed 4 bases and J shed 2 bases, with 11 bases lying between them. The CDR3 is 13 residues long. Germline V lookup: CDR1 GTSNPN, CDR2 SVGIG (reference sequence). CDR3 DNA: TGTGCCTGGACACGGGGGCGCAACTATGGCTACACCTTC. Its translation: CAWTRGRNYGYTF. Filled out from reference TRBV30 and TRBJ1-2, the complete variable domain reads SQTIHQWPATLVQPVGSPLSLECTVEGTSNPNLYWYRQAAGRGLQLLFYSVGIGQISSEVPQNLSASRPQDRQFILSSKKLLLSDSGFYLCAWTRGRNYGYTFGSGTRLTVV.